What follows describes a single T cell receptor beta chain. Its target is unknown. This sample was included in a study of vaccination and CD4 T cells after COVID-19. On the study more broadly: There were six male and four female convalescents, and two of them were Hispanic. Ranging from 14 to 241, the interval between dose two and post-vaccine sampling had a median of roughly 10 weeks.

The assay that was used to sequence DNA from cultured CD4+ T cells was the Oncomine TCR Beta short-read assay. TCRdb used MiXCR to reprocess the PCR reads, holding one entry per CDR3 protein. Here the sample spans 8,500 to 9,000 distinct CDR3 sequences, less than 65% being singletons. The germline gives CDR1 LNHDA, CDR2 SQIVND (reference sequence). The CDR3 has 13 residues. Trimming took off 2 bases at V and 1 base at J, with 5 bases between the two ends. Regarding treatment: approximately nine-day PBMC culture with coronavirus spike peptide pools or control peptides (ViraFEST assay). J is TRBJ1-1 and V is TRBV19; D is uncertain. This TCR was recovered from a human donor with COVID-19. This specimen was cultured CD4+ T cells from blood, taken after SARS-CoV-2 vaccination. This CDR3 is CASSISGNTEAFF. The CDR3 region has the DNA TGTGCCAGTAGTATAAGTGGGAACACTGAAGCTTTCTTT.